What follows is one TCR beta chain and its context. Its antigen is not identified. This specimen belongs to a study of cytotoxic CD8 clonotypes in ibrutinib-treated CLL. Points from the study as a whole: For progressing versus sustained-remission patients, sampling times were not the same.

The CDR3 contains 14 residues. V lost 4 bases and J lost 2; bases outside the gene matches: 3. CDR1 and CDR2 (germline): SGDLS, YYNGEE. Genomic DNA in an amount of around 2 micrograms was extracted from cryopreserved PBMCs and used for the preparation of TCR beta libraries. Targeted sequencing depth ranged from 1 in 200,000 to 1 in 1 million T cells. Only in-frame clones appear in the TCRdb table, and some are missing; sequencing was by immunoSEQ multiplex PCR. Seen here are 140,000 to 150,000 clones, around 76% observed once, and the top ten hold 4.5% to 6%. The TCR originated in a human donor with chronic lymphocytic leukemia. The sample in question was PBMCs, obtained after 24 months of ibrutinib treatment. The chain carries TRBV9 and TRBJ1-3; 7 bases match TRBD1. CDR3 in amino acids: CASSPQGAGNTIYF. The CDR3 region has the DNA TGTGCCAGCAGCCCGCAGGGGGCTGGAAACACCATATATTTT.